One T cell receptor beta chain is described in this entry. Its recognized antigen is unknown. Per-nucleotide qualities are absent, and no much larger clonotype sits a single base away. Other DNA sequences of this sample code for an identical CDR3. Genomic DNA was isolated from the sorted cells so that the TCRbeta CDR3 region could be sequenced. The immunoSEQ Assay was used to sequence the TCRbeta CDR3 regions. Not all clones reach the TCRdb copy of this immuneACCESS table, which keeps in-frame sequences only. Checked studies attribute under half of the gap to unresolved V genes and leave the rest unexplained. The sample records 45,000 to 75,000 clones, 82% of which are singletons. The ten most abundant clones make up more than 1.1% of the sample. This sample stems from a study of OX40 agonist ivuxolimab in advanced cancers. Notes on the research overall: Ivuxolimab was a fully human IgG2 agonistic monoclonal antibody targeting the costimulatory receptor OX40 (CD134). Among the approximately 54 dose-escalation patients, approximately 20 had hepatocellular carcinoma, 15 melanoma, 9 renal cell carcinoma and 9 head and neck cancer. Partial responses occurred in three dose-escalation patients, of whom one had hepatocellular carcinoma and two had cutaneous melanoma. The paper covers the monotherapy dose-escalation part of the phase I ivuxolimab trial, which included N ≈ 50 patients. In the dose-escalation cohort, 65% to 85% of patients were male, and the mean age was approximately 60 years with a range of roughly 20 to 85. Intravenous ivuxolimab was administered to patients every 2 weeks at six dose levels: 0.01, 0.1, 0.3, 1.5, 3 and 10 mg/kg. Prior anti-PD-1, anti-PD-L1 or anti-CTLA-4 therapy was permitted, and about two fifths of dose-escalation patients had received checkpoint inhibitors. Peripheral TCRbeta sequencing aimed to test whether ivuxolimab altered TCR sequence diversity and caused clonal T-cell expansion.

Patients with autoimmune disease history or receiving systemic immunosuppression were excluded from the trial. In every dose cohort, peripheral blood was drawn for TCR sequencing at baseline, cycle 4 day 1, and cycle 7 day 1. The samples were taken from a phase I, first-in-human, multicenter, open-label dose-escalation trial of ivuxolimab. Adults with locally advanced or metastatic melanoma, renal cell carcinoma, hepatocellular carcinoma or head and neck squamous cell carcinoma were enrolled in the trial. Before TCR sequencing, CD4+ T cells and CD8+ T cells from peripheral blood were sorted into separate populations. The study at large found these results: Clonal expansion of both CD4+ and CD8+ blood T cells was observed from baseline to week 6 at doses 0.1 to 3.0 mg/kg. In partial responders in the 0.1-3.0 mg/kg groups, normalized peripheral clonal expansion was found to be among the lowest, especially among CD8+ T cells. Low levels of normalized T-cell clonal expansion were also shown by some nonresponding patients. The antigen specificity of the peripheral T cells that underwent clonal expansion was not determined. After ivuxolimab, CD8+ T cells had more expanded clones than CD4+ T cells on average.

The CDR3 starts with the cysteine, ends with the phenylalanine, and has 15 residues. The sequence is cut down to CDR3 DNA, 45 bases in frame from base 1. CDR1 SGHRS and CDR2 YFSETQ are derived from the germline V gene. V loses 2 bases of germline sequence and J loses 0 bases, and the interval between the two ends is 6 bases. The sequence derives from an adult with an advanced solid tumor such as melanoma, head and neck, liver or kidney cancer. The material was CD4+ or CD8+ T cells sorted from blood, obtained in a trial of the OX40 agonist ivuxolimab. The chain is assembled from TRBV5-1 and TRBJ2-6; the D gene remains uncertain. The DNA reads TGCGCCAGCAGCTTAGGCAGCTCTGGGGCCAACGTCCTGACTTTC. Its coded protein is CASSLGSSGANVLTF.